The entry below gives a single T cell receptor (beta chain) sequence along with its context. This clonotype was recorded at least ten times. The antigen it binds to is not known. The input lacks base qualities; no much larger clone sits a single base away. These data belong to a study of T cell repertoires in cytomegalovirus infection (dated by TCRdb to 2018 to 2020). As for the study more broadly: Recently identified HLA-C-restricted CMV epitopes, whose presentation resists viral immunomodulation, were targeted by peptide stimulations together with well-studied HLA-B-restricted epitopes. Donor HLA type was relevant to the analysis, because carriage of CMV infection together with the matching HLA type was indicated by public TCR beta signatures. The paper as a whole reports these results and caveats: In the ex vivo response, HLA-C-restricted CMV-specific TCR beta clonotypes were dominant, and in two of eight donors the single most frequent clonotype came from this HLA-C-restricted group. Carriers of CMV infection plus the relevant HLA type were discriminated by the cumulative frequency of public TCR beta family members in the study cohort and in an independent approximately 360-donor cohort.

The treatment or condition label here, explained by the study, means: in vitro stimulation with specific CMV peptide epitopes to enrich CMV-specific T cells. Trimming removed 0 bases from V and 4 bases from J, leaving 18 bases between the germline ends. From the germline V gene, CDR1 is LGHNA and CDR2 is YNFKEQ. Spanning cysteine to phenylalanine, the CDR3 consists of 17 amino acids. The read is trimmed to its CDR3 DNA, 51 bases read in frame from base 1. TCRdb records Illumina HiSeq 1500 as the sequencer. Using fastp at Q25 and MiXCR, TCRdb reprocessed the public reads and kept productive beta chains. Each CDR3 protein gets just one entry, which takes the most common genes and DNA from the rows behind it. The sample data list about 24,000 distinct CDR3 sequences, and approximately 22% of these were observed just once. Clones ranked in the top ten supply roughly nine tenths of the sample.

Specimen: CD8+ T cells from cultured PBMCs, collected from culture after CMV antigen stimulation. This clonotype was sampled from a human donor in good health (CMV status not recorded). Some clones in this sample may be carry-over from other donors' samples. The receptor chain draws on TRBV4-2 and TRBJ1-2; no D segment can be confidently identified. The CDR3 region reads CASSQDKVGSAFYGYTF. Read as DNA, the sequence is TGTGCCAGCAGCCAAGATAAGGTGGGGTCAGCCTTCTATGGCTACACCTTC.